The T cell receptor beta chain under discussion was sequenced for a study of T cells in Graves' hyperthyroidism and ophthalmopathy. TCR beta CDR3 regions were amplified from RNA. HTBI primers were employed in a first-round RT-PCR of the TCR CDR3. MiXCR, applied by TCRdb to the multiplex PCR reads, yields one record per CDR3 protein. This table holds 500,000 or so distinct CDR3 sequences, about 15% found once. CDR3 size: 15 residues. Germline loops: CDR1 MRHNA, CDR2 SNTAGT. V was pared by 8 bases and J by 4 bases, with 9 bases of the junction left unmatched. Notes on this clonotype: A much more abundant neighbour one base away suggests this may be a read error.

This receptor was obtained from a woman aged 18-29 years with Graves' ophthalmopathy. What was sequenced was blood. V and J are TRBV6-4 and TRBJ2-7, with 12 bases aligning to TRBD2. The CDR3 protein is CASGATSGGTYEQYF. The CDR3, as DNA: TGTGCCAGCGGCGCAACTAGCGGGGGGACATACGAGCAGTACTTC.